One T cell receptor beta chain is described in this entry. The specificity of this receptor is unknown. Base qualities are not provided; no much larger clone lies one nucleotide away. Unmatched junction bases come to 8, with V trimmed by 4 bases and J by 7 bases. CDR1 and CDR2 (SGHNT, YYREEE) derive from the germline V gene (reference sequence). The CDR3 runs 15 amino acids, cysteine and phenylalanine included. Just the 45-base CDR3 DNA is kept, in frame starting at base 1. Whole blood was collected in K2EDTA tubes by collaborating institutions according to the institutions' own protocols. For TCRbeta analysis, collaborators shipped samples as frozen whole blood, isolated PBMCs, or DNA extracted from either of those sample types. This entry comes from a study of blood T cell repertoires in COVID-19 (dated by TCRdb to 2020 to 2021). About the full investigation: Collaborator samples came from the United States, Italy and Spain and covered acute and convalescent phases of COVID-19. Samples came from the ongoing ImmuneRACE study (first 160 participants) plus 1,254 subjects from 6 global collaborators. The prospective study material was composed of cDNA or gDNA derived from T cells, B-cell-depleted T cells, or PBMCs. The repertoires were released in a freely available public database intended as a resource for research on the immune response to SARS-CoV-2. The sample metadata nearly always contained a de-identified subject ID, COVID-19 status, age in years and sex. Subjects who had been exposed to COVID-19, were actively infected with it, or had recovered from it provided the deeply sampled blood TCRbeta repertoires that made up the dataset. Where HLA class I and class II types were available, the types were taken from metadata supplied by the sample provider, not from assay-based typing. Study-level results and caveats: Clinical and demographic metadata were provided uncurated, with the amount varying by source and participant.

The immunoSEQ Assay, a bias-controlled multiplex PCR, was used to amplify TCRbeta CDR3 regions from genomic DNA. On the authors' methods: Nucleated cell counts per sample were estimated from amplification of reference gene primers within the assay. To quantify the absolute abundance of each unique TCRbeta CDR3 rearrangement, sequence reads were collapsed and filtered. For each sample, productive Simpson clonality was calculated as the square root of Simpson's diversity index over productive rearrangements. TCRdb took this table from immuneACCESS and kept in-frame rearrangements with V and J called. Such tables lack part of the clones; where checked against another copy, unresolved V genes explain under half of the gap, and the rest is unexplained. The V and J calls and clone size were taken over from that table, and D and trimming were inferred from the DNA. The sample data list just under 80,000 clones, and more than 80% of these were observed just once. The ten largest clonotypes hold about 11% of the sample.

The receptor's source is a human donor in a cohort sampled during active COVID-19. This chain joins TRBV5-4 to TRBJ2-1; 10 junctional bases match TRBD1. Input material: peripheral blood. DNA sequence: TGTGCCAGCAGCGCGGGGGGACAGGGGAGTAATGAGCAGTTCTTC. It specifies CASSAGGQGSNEQFF. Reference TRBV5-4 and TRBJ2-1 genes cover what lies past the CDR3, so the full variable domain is ETGVTQSPTHLIKTRGQQVTLRCSSQSGHNTVSWYQQALGQGPQFIFQYYREEENGRGNFPPRFSGLQFPNYSSELNVNALELDDSALYLCASSAGGQGSNEQFFGPGTRLTVL.